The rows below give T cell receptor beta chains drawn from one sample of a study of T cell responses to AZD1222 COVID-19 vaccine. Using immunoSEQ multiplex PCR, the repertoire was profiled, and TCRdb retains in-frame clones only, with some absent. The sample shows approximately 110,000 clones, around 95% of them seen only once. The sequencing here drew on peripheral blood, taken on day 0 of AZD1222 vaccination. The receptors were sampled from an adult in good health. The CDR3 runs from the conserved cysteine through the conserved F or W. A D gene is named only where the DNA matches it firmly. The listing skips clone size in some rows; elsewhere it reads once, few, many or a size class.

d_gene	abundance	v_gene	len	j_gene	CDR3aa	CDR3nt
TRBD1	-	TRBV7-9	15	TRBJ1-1	CASSLRQGERAEAFF	TGTGCCAGCAGCCTAAGACAGGGGGAGAGAGCTGAAGCTTTCTTT
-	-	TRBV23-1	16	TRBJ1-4	CASSYGGGRTNEKLFF	TGCGCCAGCAGTTATGGTGGGGGAAGAACTAATGAAAAACTGTTTTTT
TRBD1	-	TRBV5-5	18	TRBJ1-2	CASSFIVRTGFFSGGYTF	TGTGCCAGCAGCTTTATCGTCCGGACAGGGTTTTTTTCGGGTGGCTACACCTTC
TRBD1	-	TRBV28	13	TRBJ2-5	CASTIHRGQTQYF	TGTGCCAGCACCATTCACAGGGGGCAGACCCAGTACTTC
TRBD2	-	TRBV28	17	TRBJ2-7	CASSTSSTSGSTREQYF	TGTGCCAGCAGCACCTCGTCCACTAGCGGGAGTACGCGGGAGCAGTACTTC
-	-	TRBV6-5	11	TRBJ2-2	CASSRTGELFF	TGTGCCAGCAGCCGCACCGGGGAGCTGTTTTTT
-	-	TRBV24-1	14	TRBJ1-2	CATRDTGGNYGYTF	TGTGCCACCAGGGACACTGGGGGTAACTATGGCTACACCTTC
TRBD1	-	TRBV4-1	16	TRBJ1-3	CASSQGTGTRGNTIYF	TGCGCCAGCAGCCAAGGGACAGGGACCCGTGGAAACACCATATATTTT
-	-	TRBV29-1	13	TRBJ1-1	CSGSQDSSTEAFF	TGCAGCGGTTCACAGGATTCCAGCACTGAAGCTTTCTTT
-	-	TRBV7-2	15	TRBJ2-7	CASSSQGLVSYEQYF	TGTGCCAGCAGCTCGCAGGGACTTGTATCCTACGAGCAGTACTTC
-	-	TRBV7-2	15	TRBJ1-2	CASSLAPQGVVGYTF	TGTGCCAGCAGCTTAGCCCCTCAAGGGGTGGTAGGCTACACCTTC
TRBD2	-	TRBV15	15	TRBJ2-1	CATSTGLAGYNEQFF	TGTGCCACCAGCACTGGACTAGCGGGGTACAATGAGCAGTTCTTC
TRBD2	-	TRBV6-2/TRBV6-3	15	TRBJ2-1	CASSPNGLAGNEQFF	TGTGCCAGCAGTCCGAATGGACTAGCGGGGAATGAGCAGTTCTTC
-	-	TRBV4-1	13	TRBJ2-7	CASSPSIGYEQYF	TGCGCCAGCAGCCCCTCCATAGGCTACGAGCAGTACTTC
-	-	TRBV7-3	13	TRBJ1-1	CASSLSSWGEAFF	TGTGCCAGCAGCTTAAGCTCATGGGGGGAAGCTTTCTTT
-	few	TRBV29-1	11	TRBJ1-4	CSVEVGEKLFF	TGCAGCGTTGAGGTGGGGGAAAAACTGTTTTTT
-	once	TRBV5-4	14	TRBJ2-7	CASSFFGGGGQKNF	TGTGCCAGCAGCTTTTTCGGTGGCGGGGGCCAAAAAAACTTC
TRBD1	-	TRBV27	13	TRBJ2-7	CASSLGTGYEQYF	TGTGCCAGCAGTTTGGGGACAGGGTACGAGCAGTACTTC
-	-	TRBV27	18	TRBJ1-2	CASSPRLDVSTLNYGYTF	TGTGCCAGCAGTCCCCGTTTGGATGTTTCGACACTTAACTATGGCTACACCTTC
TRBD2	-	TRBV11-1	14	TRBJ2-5	CASSRRGVKETQYF	TGTGCCAGCAGCCGGCGGGGGGTTAAAGAGACCCAGTACTTC
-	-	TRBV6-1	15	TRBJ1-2	CASSEARGANYGYTF	TGTGCCAGCAGTGAAGCGAGGGGAGCTAACTATGGCTACACCTTC
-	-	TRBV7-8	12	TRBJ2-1	CASSLIYGEQFF	TGTGCCAGCAGCTTAATCTATGGCGAGCAGTTCTTC
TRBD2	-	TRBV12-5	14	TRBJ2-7	CASGYSGGAYEQYF	TGTGCTAGTGGATATAGCGGGGGGGCCTACGAGCAGTACTTC
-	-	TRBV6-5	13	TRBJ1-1	CASSYPLAGEAFF	TGTGCCAGCAGTTACCCCCTGGCAGGTGAAGCTTTCTTT
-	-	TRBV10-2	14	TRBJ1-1	CASNRGQSSTEAFF	TGCGCCAGCAACCGAGGTCAGTCGAGTACTGAAGCTTTCTTT
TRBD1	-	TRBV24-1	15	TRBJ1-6	CATHPGTGVNSPLHF	TGTGCCACCCACCCCGGGACAGGGGTTAATTCACCCCTCCACTTT
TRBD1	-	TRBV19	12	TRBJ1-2	CASTTGALGYTF	TGTGCCAGTACTACAGGGGCATTGGGCTACACCTTC
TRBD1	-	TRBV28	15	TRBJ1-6	CASSEDRDYNSPLHF	TGTGCCAGCAGTGAAGACAGGGACTATAATTCACCCCTCCACTTT
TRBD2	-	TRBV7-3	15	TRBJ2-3	CASSSGLAGGNTQYF	TGTGCCAGCAGCTCGGGACTAGCGGGGGGCAATACGCAGTATTTT
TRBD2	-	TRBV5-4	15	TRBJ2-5	CASSLGLAGKETQYF	TGTGCCAGCAGCCTGGGACTAGCGGGAAAAGAGACCCAGTACTTC
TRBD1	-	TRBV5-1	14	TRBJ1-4	CASSLNGDREKLFF	TGCGCCAGCAGCTTGAATGGGGACAGGGAAAAACTGTTTTTT
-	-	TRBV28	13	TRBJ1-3	CASRKTYRNTIYF	TGTGCCAGCCGAAAAACTTACAGGAACACCATATATTTT
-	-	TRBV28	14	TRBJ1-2	CASSLIRGTYGYTF	TGTGCCAGCAGTTTAATTCGGGGGACCTATGGCTACACCTTC
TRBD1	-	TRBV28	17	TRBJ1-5	CASRDRDRSYSNQPQHF	TGTGCCAGCAGGGACCGGGACAGAAGCTATAGCAATCAGCCCCAGCATTTT
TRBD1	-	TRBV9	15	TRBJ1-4	CASSGSRDSNEKLFF	TGTGCCAGCAGTGGAAGCCGGGACAGTAATGAAAAACTGTTTTTT
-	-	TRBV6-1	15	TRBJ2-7	CASSEAFSLPYEQYF	TGTGCCAGCAGTGAAGCATTCTCGTTACCCTACGAGCAGTACTTC
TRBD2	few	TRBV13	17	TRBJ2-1	CASSSTLTSGSYNEQFF	TGTGCCAGCAGCTCCACCCTGACTAGCGGCTCCTACAATGAGCAGTTCTTC
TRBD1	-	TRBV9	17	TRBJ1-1	CASSVGFLTGTNTEAFF	TGTGCCAGCAGCGTAGGTTTCCTGACAGGGACGAACACTGAAGCTTTCTTT
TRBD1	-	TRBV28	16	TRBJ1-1	CASRNLRGTGRPGAFF	TGTGCCAGCAGGAACCTCCGAGGGACAGGCCGCCCGGGGGCTTTCTTT
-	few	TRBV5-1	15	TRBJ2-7	CASSLVGSGEEEQYF	TGCGCCAGCAGCTTGGTTGGGAGTGGCGAGGAAGAGCAGTACTTC
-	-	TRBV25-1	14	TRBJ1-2	CASSESEWQYGYTF	TGTGCCAGCAGTGAATCAGAGTGGCAGTATGGCTACACCTTC
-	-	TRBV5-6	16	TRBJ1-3	CASNLARDSRGNTIYF	TGTGCCAGCAATCTTGCCCGCGACAGTCGAGGAAACACCATATATTTT
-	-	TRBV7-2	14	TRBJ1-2	CASSTDSLSYGYTF	TGTGCCAGCAGCACCGACAGTCTAAGCTATGGCTACACCTTC
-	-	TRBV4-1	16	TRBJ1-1	CASSQVPGRGGTEAFF	TGCGCCAGCAGCCAAGTGCCCGGGCGCGGGGGCACTGAAGCTTTCTTT
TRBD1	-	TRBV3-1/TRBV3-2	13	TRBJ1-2	CASSRQGNYGYTF	TGTGCCAGCAGCCGACAGGGTAACTATGGCTACACCTTC
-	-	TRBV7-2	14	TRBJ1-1	CASSLGRSSAEAFF	TGTGCCAGCAGCTTGGGCCGAAGCTCGGCTGAAGCTTTCTTT
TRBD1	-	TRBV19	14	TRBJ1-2	CASSAQQGPTGYTF	TGTGCCAGTAGTGCCCAACAGGGGCCGACCGGCTACACCTTC
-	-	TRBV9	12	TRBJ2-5	CASSVGGETQYF	TGTGCCAGCAGCGTAGGCGGGGAGACCCAGTACTTC
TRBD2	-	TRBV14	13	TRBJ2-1	CASSQWGRADLFF	TGTGCCAGCAGCCAATGGGGGAGGGCCGACCTGTTCTTC
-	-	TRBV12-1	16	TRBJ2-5	CASSFTERGVGETQYF	TGTGCCAGCAGCTTCACCGAAAGGGGGGTGGGAGAGACCCAGTACTTC
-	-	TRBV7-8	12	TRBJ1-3	CASSLVGNTIYF	TGTGCCAGCAGCTTAGTTGGAAACACCATATATTTT